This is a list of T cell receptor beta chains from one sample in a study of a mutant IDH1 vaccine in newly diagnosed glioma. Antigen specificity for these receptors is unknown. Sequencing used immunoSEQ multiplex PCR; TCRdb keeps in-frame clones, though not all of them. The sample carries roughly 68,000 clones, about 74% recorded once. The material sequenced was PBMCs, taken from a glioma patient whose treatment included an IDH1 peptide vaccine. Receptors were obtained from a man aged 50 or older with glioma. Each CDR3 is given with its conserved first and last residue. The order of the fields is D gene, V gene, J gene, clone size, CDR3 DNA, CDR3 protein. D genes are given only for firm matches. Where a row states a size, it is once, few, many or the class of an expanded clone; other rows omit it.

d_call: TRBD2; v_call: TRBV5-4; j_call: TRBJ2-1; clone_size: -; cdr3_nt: TGTGCCGGTACTAGCGGTTACAATGAGCAGTTCTTC; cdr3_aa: CAGTSGYNEQFF
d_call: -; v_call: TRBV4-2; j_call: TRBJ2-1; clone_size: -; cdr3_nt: TGTGCCAGCAGCCAAGACCCCGGACGGGCTCCATACAATGAGCAGTTCTTC; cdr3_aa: CASSQDPGRAPYNEQFF
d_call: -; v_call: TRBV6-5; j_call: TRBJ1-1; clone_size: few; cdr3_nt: TGTGCCAGCAGTTTAAGTGGCCGTGAAGCTTTCTTT; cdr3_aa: CASSLSGREAFF
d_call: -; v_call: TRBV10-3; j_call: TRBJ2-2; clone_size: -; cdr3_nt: TGTGCCATCAAATACGGGAACACCGGGGAGCTGTTTTTT; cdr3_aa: CAIKYGNTGELFF
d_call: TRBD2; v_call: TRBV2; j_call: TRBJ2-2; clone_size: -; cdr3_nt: TGTGCCAGCAGTGAAGCGGGGGGGGTCGGGGAGCTGTTTTTT; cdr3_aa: CASSEAGGVGELFF
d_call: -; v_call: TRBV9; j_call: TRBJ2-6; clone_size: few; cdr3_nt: TGTGCCAGCAGCGTAGCGGGTGCTGGGGCCAACGTCCTGACTTTC; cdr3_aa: CASSVAGAGANVLTF
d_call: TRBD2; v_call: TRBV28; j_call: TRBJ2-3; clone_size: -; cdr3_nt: TGTGCCAGCAGTCAACTGACTAGCGGGGGCACAGATACGCAGTATTTT; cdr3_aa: CASSQLTSGGTDTQYF
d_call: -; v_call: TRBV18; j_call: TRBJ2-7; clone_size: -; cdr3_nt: TGTGCCAGCTCTCCGGGACGGGCGTATGAGCAGTACTTC; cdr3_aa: CASSPGRAYEQYF
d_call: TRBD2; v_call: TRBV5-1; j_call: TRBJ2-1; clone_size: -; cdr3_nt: TGCGCCAGCAGCTTGACTAGCGGGGCGCTCAATGAGCAGTTCTTC; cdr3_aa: CASSLTSGALNEQFF
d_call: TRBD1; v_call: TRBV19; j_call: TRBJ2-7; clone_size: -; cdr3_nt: TGTGCCAGTAGTACACAGGGGGCCTACGAGCAGTACTTC; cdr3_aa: CASSTQGAYEQYF
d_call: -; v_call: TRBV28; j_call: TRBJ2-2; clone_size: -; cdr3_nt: TGTGCCAGCAGTTTAGCACAGTACACCGGGGAGCTGTTTTTT; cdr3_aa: CASSLAQYTGELFF
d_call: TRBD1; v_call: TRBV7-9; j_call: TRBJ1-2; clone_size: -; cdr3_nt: TGTGCCAGCAGCTTAGGGGACAGCGAATATGGCTACACCTTC; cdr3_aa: CASSLGDSEYGYTF
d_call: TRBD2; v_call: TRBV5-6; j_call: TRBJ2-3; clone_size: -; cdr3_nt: TGTGCCAGCAGCTTGGGTCCTAGCGGGGTTACAGATACGCAGTATTTT; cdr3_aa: CASSLGPSGVTDTQYF
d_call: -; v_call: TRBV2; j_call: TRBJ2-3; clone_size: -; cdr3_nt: TGTGCCAGCAGTGCTGACACGGCCGATACGCAGTATTTT; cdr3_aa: CASSADTADTQYF
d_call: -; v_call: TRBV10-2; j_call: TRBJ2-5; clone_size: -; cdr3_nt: TGCGCCACCACCGGGACTTCACAAGAGACCCAGTACTTC; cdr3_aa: CATTGTSQETQYF
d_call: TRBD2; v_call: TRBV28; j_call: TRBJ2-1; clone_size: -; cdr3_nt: TGTGCCAGCAGCCGGGGACTAGCGGGGGGCCCCCTCTTTTACAATGAGCAGTTCTTC; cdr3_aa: CASSRGLAGGPLFYNEQFF
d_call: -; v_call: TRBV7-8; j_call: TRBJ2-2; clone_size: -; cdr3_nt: TGTGCCGGTGGGAGGATCTCAGGCGGGGAGCTGTTTTTT; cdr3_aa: CAGGRISGGELFF
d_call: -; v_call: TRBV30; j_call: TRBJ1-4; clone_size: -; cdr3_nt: TGTGCCTGGAGTGTTTCTGGGAGGAGTGAAAAACTGTTTTTT; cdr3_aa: CAWSVSGRSEKLFF
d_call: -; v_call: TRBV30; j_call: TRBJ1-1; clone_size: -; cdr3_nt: TGTGCCGGTCTCACAGGGTTGAACACTGAAGCTTTCTTT; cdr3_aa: CAGLTGLNTEAFF
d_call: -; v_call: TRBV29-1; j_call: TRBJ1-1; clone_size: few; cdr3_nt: TGCAGCGGTCTTCAGACTGAAGCTTTCTTT; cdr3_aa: CSGLQTEAFF
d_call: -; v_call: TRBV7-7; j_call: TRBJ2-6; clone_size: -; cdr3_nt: TGTGCTAGCAGCCCCTCTGGGGCCAACGTCCTGACTTTC; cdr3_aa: CASSPSGANVLTF
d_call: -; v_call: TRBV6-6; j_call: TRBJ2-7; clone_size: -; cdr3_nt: TGTGCCAGCAGGGGTTCGGGGTTCTACGAGCAGTACTTC; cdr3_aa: CASRGSGFYEQYF
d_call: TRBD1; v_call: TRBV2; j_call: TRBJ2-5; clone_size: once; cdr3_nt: TGTGCCAGCACGGACAGGGGAAAGACCCAGTACTTC; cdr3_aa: CASTDRGKTQYF
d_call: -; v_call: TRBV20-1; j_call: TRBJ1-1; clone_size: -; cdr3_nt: TGCAGTGCTAGCACGCGTTCGACAGCTTTCTTT; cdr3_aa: CSASTRSTAFF